This T cell receptor beta chain derives from a study of control samples from healthy donors and cancer patients. Using immunoSEQ multiplex PCR, the repertoire was profiled, and TCRdb retains in-frame clones only, with some absent. The table includes some 70,000 clones, more than 80% detected once. Germline CDR1 and CDR2: SGHTA and FQGNSA. The CDR3 has 16 amino acids. Germline trimming cut 3 bases from V and 1 base from J; bases unmatched to any gene: 5. Sequencing was carried out using blood. The receptor comes from a man aged 55 to 70 in good health. This chain joins TRBV7-2 and TRBJ1-3; 8 bases map to TRBD1. CDR3 protein: CASSFSQGASGNTIYF. The CDR3 DNA reads as TGTGCCAGCAGCTTTTCGCAGGGGGCTTCTGGAAACACCATATATTTT. The entire variable domain, with the rest obtained from reference TRBV7-2 and TRBJ1-3, is as follows: GAGVSQSPSNKVTEKGKDVELRCDPISGHTALYWYRQSLGQGLEFLIYFQGNSAPDKSGLPSDRFSAERTGGSVSTLTIQRTQQEDSAVYLCASSFSQGASGNTIYFGEGSWLTVV.